This T cell receptor beta chain is drawn from a study of identical twins. The study, taken as a whole, reports: Reduced insertions were recorded for abundant cord blood beta clonotypes, with no such pattern in memory repertoires.

Points on this clonotype: Antigen unknown.

Using its own MiXCR run on the 5' RACE reads, TCRdb lists one record per CDR3 protein. The sample contains about 790,000 distinct CDR3 sequences, roughly 20% of which appear only once. Germline CDR1 and CDR2: SGHRS and YFSETQ. The V gene lost 5 bases and the J gene lost 3 bases, with 17 bases spanning the gap. The CDR3 consists of 15 residues. The same data also went into a second study, on T cells expressing NK-cell markers. This second study notes: These clonotypes, the leaders elsewhere, also led the CD3+CD56-NKG2C+ fraction in several donors.

The chain links TRBV5-1 to TRBJ1-1; the D is unclear. Sequencing input: PBMCs. This clonotype was obtained from a woman in her late teens or twenties in good health. The CDR3 region is CASRRYTREDTEAFF. The CDR3 DNA follows: TGCGCCAGCAGGAGGTATACCCGAGAGGACACTGAAGCTTTCTTT.